The 21 T cell receptor beta chains below all came from one sample that was sequenced in a study of T cells in Graves' hyperthyroidism and ophthalmopathy (dated by TCRdb to the late 2010s). The method was multiplex PCR. This sample was sequenced with an Illumina HiSeq 2000. The TCR beta CDR3 regions were amplified from the RNA transcripts. For the first round of RT-PCR on the TCR CDR3, the HTBI primer set was used together with the Qiagen OneStep RT-PCR kit. TCRdb reprocessed the public reads (quality trimming at Q25 with fastp, clone calling with MiXCR) and kept in-frame beta chains. CDR3 protein duplicates are merged, each entry listing the most common genes and DNA. Within this sample are hundreds of thousands of distinct CDR3 sequences, with 11% to 15% of them counted one time only. The ten largest clones capture roughly 5.5% of the sample. Input material: blood. These receptors all stem from a woman aged 30 to 39 with Graves' hyperthyroidism that later progressed to Graves' ophthalmopathy.

Comments on this clonotype: A much bigger clone sits one base away, suggesting this may be a read error. V is TRBV28 and J is TRBJ1-1; no clear D gene. The V end was cut by 7 bases, the J end by 9 bases, with 12 bases between. Germline CDR1 and CDR2: MDHEN and SYDVKM. This CDR3 region has 11 residues. CDR3 loop: CASTTPLKAFF. As DNA, the CDR3 is TGTGCCAGCACCACGCCACTCAAAGCTTTCTTT.

This clonotype was detected many times. The J gene is TRBJ2-5, the V gene TRBV2, with D perhaps TRBD2 (6 bases). Germline V gene lookup returns CDR1 SNHLY and CDR2 FYNNEI. The CDR3 extends over 17 amino acids. V lost 2 bases to trimming and J lost 2 bases, with 18 bases between them. CDR3 DNA: TGTGCCAGCAGTGAACTATGGCTAGCGTCGGAACAAGAGACCCAGTACTTC. It yields the protein CASSELWLASEQETQYF.

V and J are TRBV6-2 or TRBV6-3 and TRBJ2-2; unclear D gene. The germline gives CDR1 MNHEY, CDR2 SVGEGT. V was pared by 2 bases and J by 3 bases, with 10 bases between. The length of the CDR3 is 15 residues. CDR3 loop: CASSYDNPDTGELFF. CDR3 nucleotides: TGTGCCAGCAGTTACGACAATCCCGACACCGGGGAGCTGTTTTTT.

The rearrangement uses TRBV11-2 and TRBJ2-7, with D perhaps assigned TRBD1 or TRBD2 (5 bases each). Germline assignment: CDR1 SGHAT and CDR2 FQNNGV. This CDR3 has 15 amino acids. V was trimmed by 5 bases and J by 2 bases, leaving 16 bases between them. DNA of the CDR3: TGTGCCAGCAGCGCGCACCGGGACGAGGCCTACGAGCAGTACTTC. Residues: CASSAHRDEAYEQYF.

This clonotype has ten or more counts. The V gene is TRBV4-3, the J gene TRBJ2-1; 12 bases line up with TRBD2. V was pared by 3 bases and J by 9 bases, with 12 bases of the junction left unmatched. CDR3 length: 17 amino acids. Germline values: CDR1 LGHNA, CDR2 YSLEER. The CDR3 coding sequence is TGCGCCAGCAGCCATACCCTAGCGGGAGGGCCCTCGGCTGAGCAGTTCTTC. Amino acids: CASSHTLAGGPSAEQFF.

This clonotype occurred a few times. The rearrangement links TRBV6-1 to TRBJ2-3; D unclear. Germline V lookup: CDR1 MNHNS, CDR2 SASEGT. This CDR3 has 13 amino acids. V shed 7 bases and J shed 0 bases, with 8 bases lying between them. The CDR3 DNA reads TGTGCCAGCACCCTTCACAGCACAGATACGCAGTATTTT. Translating gives CASTLHSTDTQYF.

This clonotype has just a few counts. V usage is TRBV28 and J usage is TRBJ1-1, with a weak D call TRBD1 (6 bases). Trimming left V 4 bases short and J 4 bases short, with 19 bases between. CDR1 and CDR2 from the germline V gene are MDHEN and SYDVKM. This CDR3 region has 16 residues. The CDR3 sequence: CASSSYDLRGGTEAFF. The DNA of the CDR3 is TGTGCCAGCAGTTCTTATGATCTCAGGGGAGGCACTGAAGCTTTCTTT. The whole variable domain, filled in from reference TRBV28 and TRBJ1-1, reads DVKVTQSSRYLVKRTGEKVFLECVQDMDHENMFWYRQDPGLGLRLIYFSYDVKMKEKGDIPEGYSVSREKKERFSLILESASTNQTSMYLCASSSYDLRGGTEAFFGQGTRLTVV.

This clonotype has a count of ten or more. The V call is TRBV10-3, the J call TRBJ2-1; D may be TRBD2 (5 bases). The CDR3 extends over 11 amino acids. CDR1 is ENHRY, CDR2 SYGVKD, per germline. Deletions cut 5 bases from V and 9 bases from J, with 8 bases between. CDR3 in DNA: TGTGCCATCAGTTCGGGGTTTGAGCAGTTCTTC. Its protein product is CAISSGFEQFF.

At least ten counts were recorded for this clonotype. The chain is built from TRBV24-1 and TRBJ2-1; D gene ambiguous. From germline, CDR1 is KGHDR and CDR2 SFDVKD. The CDR3 contains 15 residues. Trimming removed 6 bases from V and 0 bases from J, with 11 bases in between. Written as DNA, the CDR3 is TGTGCCACCAGTCGCCAGGCGAGCTCCTACAATGAGCAGTTCTTC. Encoded protein: CATSRQASSYNEQFF.

This clonotype was observed a handful of times. The chain combines TRBV11-3 with TRBJ2-1, with 11 bases lining up with TRBD2. Germline-derived CDR1 and CDR2 are SGHNT and YENEEA. The CDR3 sequence is 15 residues long. J lost 7 bases, V lost 5 bases, and 7 bases had no gene match. CDR3 region: CASSLFGTSGNEQFF. DNA for the CDR3: TGTGCCAGCAGCCTATTTGGGACTAGCGGTAATGAGCAGTTCTTC.

This clonotype was detected many times. V is TRBV10-3 and J is TRBJ1-6, with a possible D match to TRBD1 (5 bases). V lost 2 bases to trimming and J lost 9 bases, with 11 bases between them. The V gene's germline CDR1 is ENHRY and CDR2 SYGVKD. There are 14 residues in the CDR3. The CDR3 nucleotides are TGTGCCATCAGTGAGGGGACGGAGACTTCACCCCTCCACTTT. Its protein product is CAISEGTETSPLHF.

This clonotype was counted ten times or more. This sequence joins TRBV6-1 and TRBJ1-4, with 7 bases lining up with TRBD1. Trimming removed 2 bases from V and 6 bases from J; junction bases left unmatched: 3. CDR1 is MNHNS and CDR2 is SASEGT in the germline V gene. The length of the CDR3 is 14 residues. This CDR3 reads CASSENRGYEKLFF. The CDR3 region has the DNA TGTGCCAGCAGTGAAAACAGGGGATATGAAAAACTGTTTTTT.

This clonotype was counted at least ten times. V gene TRBV2 combines with J gene TRBJ1-5; D remains ambiguous. The V gene lost 3 bases and the J gene lost 5 bases, with 14 bases spanning the gap. This CDR3 has 15 amino acids. The V gene's germline CDR1 is SNHLY and CDR2 FYNNEI. The CDR3 bases are TGTGCCAGCAGTGAGCTCTTGCGGGAGGATCAGCCCCAGCATTTT. Translating it yields CASSELLREDQPQHF.

This clonotype was observed at least ten times. V is TRBV5-1 and J is TRBJ2-3; 8 bases align to TRBD2. The CDR3 runs to 16 residues. Germline V lookup: CDR1 SGHRS, CDR2 YFSETQ. V lost 1 base, J lost 2 bases, and 6 bases stayed unmatched. CDR3 nucleotide sequence: TGCGCCAGCAGCTTGACTCTAGCGGGTCACACAGATACGCAGTATTTT. It codes for CASSLTLAGHTDTQYF.

Many counts were recorded for this clonotype. The chain employs TRBV6-1 and TRBJ1-5; D might be TRBD1 (5 bases). The CDR3 spans 15 residues. CDR1 is MNHNS, CDR2 SASEGT, per germline. V gave up 2 bases and J gave up 6 bases, with 14 bases separating them. The CDR3 loop is CASSEQGNGGQPQHF. CDR3 nucleotide sequence: TGTGCCAGCAGTGAACAGGGTAATGGAGGTCAGCCCCAGCATTTT.

This clonotype occurred many times. V is TRBV27 and J is TRBJ2-1; the match to TRBD2 covers 7 bases. CDR1 is MNHEY and CDR2 is SMNVEV in the germline V gene (reference sequence). The CDR3 extends over 20 amino acids. Trimming removed 6 bases from V and 4 bases from J; junction bases left unmatched: 24. The CDR3 is CASRFLGGGRSLGTYNEQFF. The CDR3 DNA reads TGTGCCAGCAGATTCTTGGGGGGAGGGCGCTCGCTAGGTACTTACAATGAGCAGTTCTTC.

The J gene is TRBJ2-2, the V gene TRBV20-1; D uncertain. CDR1 is DFQATT, CDR2 SNEGSKA, per germline (reference sequence). The CDR3 has 13 amino acids. V was trimmed by 3 bases and J by 6 bases, leaving 11 bases between them. The CDR3 region is CSARFRVAGELFF. The CDR3 coding sequence is TGCAGTGCTAGGTTTAGGGTTGCCGGGGAGCTGTTTTTT.

This clonotype occurred a few times. The J gene is TRBJ2-7, the V gene TRBV7-2; D tentatively reads TRBD1 or TRBD2 (6 bases each). Per the germline V gene, CDR1 is SGHTA and CDR2 is FQGNSA. There are 14 residues in the CDR3. V lost 5 bases, J lost 4 bases, and 15 bases lay in between. The CDR3: CASSPPRGPYEQYF. In DNA, the CDR3 is TGTGCCAGCAGCCCTCCCCGGGGGCCGTACGAGCAGTACTTC.

In this sample, this clonotype turned up a few times. This rearrangement joins TRBV7-9 to TRBJ2-3, with D hard to call. CDR1 is SEHNR, CDR2 FQNEAQ, per germline (reference sequence). The CDR3 covers 13 residues. V was clipped by 9 bases and J by 1 base, with 11 bases between them. The CDR3 region has the DNA TGTGCCAGTTCGGGTCGGGGCACAGATACGCAGTATTTT. Protein: CASSGRGTDTQYF.

Ten or more counts support this clonotype. The chain links TRBV18 to TRBJ2-7; no clear D. With 2 bases removed from V and 5 bases from J, the gap between germline ends came to 4 bases. The CDR3 has 11 residues. The germline CDR1 and CDR2 sequences are KGHSH and LQKENI. In DNA form, the CDR3 reads TGTGCCAGCTCACCATTGGACGAGCAGTACTTC. It specifies CASSPLDEQYF.

The V gene is TRBV6-2 or TRBV6-3, the J gene TRBJ2-7; no clear D gene. Trimming took 2 bases from V and 0 from J, leaving 11 bases between them. The CDR3 consists of 15 residues. Per the germline V gene, CDR1 is MNHEY and CDR2 is SVGEGT. The chain's CDR3 is CASSYVQPNSYEQYF. CDR3 bases: TGTGCCAGCAGTTACGTCCAGCCGAACTCCTACGAGCAGTACTTC.